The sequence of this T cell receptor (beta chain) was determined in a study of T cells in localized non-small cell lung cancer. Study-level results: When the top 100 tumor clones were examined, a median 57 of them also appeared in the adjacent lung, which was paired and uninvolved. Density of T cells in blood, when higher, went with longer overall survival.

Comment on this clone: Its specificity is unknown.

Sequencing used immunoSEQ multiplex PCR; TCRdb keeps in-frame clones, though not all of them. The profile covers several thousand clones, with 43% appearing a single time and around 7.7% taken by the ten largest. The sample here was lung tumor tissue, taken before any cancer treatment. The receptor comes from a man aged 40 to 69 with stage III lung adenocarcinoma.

The CDR3 reads CASSPGSSNTEAFF. CDR3 nucleotides: TGCGCCAGCAGCCCGGGGAGTTCGAACACTGAAGCTTTCTTT. The chain is built from TRBV1 and TRBJ1-1. TRBV1 is a documented pseudogene. There are 14 residues in the CDR3.